The subject of this entry is one TCR beta chain. The antigen is undetermined. The source of the sample is a study of cytomegalovirus exposure and HLA in healthy donors. The PCR contained 60 Vbeta and 13 Jbeta primers. Data came from immunoSEQ multiplex PCR; TCRdb stores just in-frame clones and leaves some out. The data hold 150,000 to 200,000 clones, with approximately 83% observed a single time. Study outcomes and limitations: Cytomegalovirus association was listed for roughly 160 TCR beta chains.

The length of the CDR3 is 13 residues. Trimming cost V 1 base and J 0 bases, with 5 bases left between them. Germline CDR1 GTSNPN, CDR2 SVGIG (reference sequence). Sequencing was done on a sample of PBMCs. This chain uses TRBV30 with TRBJ2-3, with D unclear. The TCR sequence derives from a man aged 18 to 35 in good health and CMV-seropositive. In nucleotides, the CDR3 is TGTGCCTGGAGTGGTCCTAGCACAGATACGCAGTATTTT. Translating gives CAWSGPSTDTQYF.